This T cell receptor beta chain was sequenced for a study of blood T cell repertoires in COVID-19. Across the whole study: Samples came from the United States, Italy and Spain, spanning acute and convalescent COVID-19. From T cells, B-cell-depleted T cells, or PBMCs came the material, which was cDNA or gDNA.

Original processing notes: Amplification of reference gene primers provided the estimated nucleated cell counts. The assay was immunoSEQ multiplex PCR, and TCRdb's table has in-frame clones only and misses some. That table gives V, J and clone size, and the DNA gave D and trimming. The sample has 200,000 or so clones, over 60% seen once. Germline CDR1 reads LNHDA; CDR2 reads SQIVND (reference sequence). The CDR3 is 15 amino acids. V lost 4 bases, J lost 0 bases, and 9 bases lay in between. The sequenced sample consisted of peripheral blood. This chain connects TRBV19 to TRBJ1-4; unclear D gene. The receptor comes from a woman in her 70s with acute or convalescent COVID-19. This chain's CDR3 is CASSTPGATNEKLFF. Here the CDR3 DNA reads TGTGCCAGTAGTACTCCAGGTGCAACTAATGAAAAACTGTTTTTT.